This T cell receptor beta chain was documented in a study of metastatic and nonmetastatic thyroid tumors. Overall study results and limits: Malignant thyroid tumors reportedly had TCR beta diversity that was significantly higher than in benign nodules, in blood and tumor.

Nobody among the patients had been given any treatment before thyroid surgery. Authors' methods: CDR3 was compared across clinicopathological groups, and the resulting differences were used to build a distant-metastasis classifier for papillary thyroid cancer. TCRdb called clones again from the PCR reads with MiXCR. What appears here as the V and J calls and clone size reflects TCRdb's work, not the paper's. Found here are 45,000 or so clones, 4% of them singletons; the top ten hold 8.5% to 10%. This clone came up many times. Its antigen is not identified. The V gene lost 5 bases and the J gene lost 4 bases, with 9 bases spanning the gap. There are 12 residues in the CDR3. CDR1 and CDR2 from the germline V gene are SGHRS and YFSETQ.

The clonotype was recovered from a female donor with papillary thyroid cancer or a benign thyroid nodule (not recorded which). Some clones in this sample may be carry-over from other donors' samples. The gene calls are TRBV5-1 and TRBJ2-5; D perhaps matches TRBD1 (5 bases). Sequencing was carried out using blood. Written as DNA, the CDR3 is TGCGCCAGCAGGCAGGGTGGAGAGACCCAGTACTTC. Protein sequence: CASRQGGETQYF. Full variable domain (rest looked up from reference TRBV5-1 and TRBJ2-5): KAGVTQTPRYLIKTRGQQVTLSCSPISGHRSVSWYQQTPGQGLQFLFEYFSETQRNKGNFPGRFSGRQFSNSRSEMNVSTLELGDSALYLCASRQGGETQYFGPGTRLLVL.